Shown below are 12 T cell receptor beta chains from a single sample sequenced in a study of blood T cell repertoires in COVID-19 (dated by TCRdb to 2019 to 2021). Library prep was done by the immunoSEQ multiplex PCR assay. TCRdb stores this immuneACCESS table with in-frame sequences only. Part of the clones is absent; in the studies checked, under half of the shortfall reflects unresolved V genes, and no reason is known for the rest. The table for this sample lists approximately 250,000 clones; 75% to 90% of them were counted only once. The ten largest account for 8.6% of the sample. The source material was peripheral blood. The receptors were gathered from a human donor in a cohort sampled during active COVID-19.

This rearrangement joins TRBV7-2 to TRBJ2-1; 13 positions agree with TRBD2. Germline CDR1 is SGHTA and CDR2 is FQGNSA. The length of the CDR3 is 16 residues. V shed 3 bases and J 9 bases; nucleotides not matched to a gene: 8. The CDR3 loop reads CASSFAPGLAGFEQFF. The CDR3 bases are TGTGCCAGCAGCTTCGCCCCGGGACTAGCGGGATTTGAGCAGTTCTTC.

V gene TRBV27 combines with J gene TRBJ2-5; D is perhaps TRBD2 (6 bases). Looked up from germline, CDR1 is MNHEY and CDR2 is SMNVEV (reference sequence). This CDR3 spans 16 amino acids. V lost 1 base and J 3 bases, leaving 15 bases between the germline ends. The CDR3 DNA reads as TGTGCCAGCAGTTTATATGGGACTTCCAATAAAGAGACCCAGTACTTC. The encoded protein is CASSLYGTSNKETQYF.

V gene TRBV10-3 combines with J gene TRBJ2-3; 7 nucleotides agree with TRBD1. The CDR3 consists of 14 residues. Germline V gene lookup returns CDR1 ENHRY and CDR2 SYGVKD. Trimming cost V 11 bases and J 0 bases; bases outside gene matches: 8. CDR3 coding DNA: TGTGCCGCAAAGGGGGCTTTCAGCACAGATACGCAGTATTTT. Encoded protein: CAAKGAFSTDTQYF.

CDR3 amino acids: CASSDRTGKLYEQYF. CDR3 DNA sequence: TGTGCCAGCAGCGACCGGACAGGGAAACTCTACGAGCAGTACTTC. The chain has TRBV5-5 and TRBJ2-7, with 8 bases lining up with TRBD1. Germline values: CDR1 SGHKS, CDR2 YYEKEE (reference sequence). The CDR3 length is 15 residues. J was trimmed by 3 bases and V by 4 bases; bases with no gene match: 9.

This clone occurred a few times. V is TRBV19 and J is TRBJ1-1; 12 bases line up with TRBD1. The CDR3 extends over 17 amino acids. V lost 4 bases, J lost 1 base, and 7 bases stayed unmatched. Germline V gene sequence: CDR1 LNHDA, CDR2 SQIVND (reference sequence). The CDR3 DNA reads TGTGCCAGTAGTAATTCCGGGACAGGGGGCTGGAACACTGAAGCTTTCTTT. As protein: CASSNSGTGGWNTEAFF.

This clone was counted a single time. The chain carries TRBV7-8 and TRBJ1-1, with 7 bases aligning to TRBD1. The CDR3 totals 15 residues. The ends lost 5 bases at V and 0 bases at J; junction bases unmatched: 6. In germline, CDR1 is SGHVS, CDR2 FQNEAQ. The CDR3: CASSPRQGMNTEAFF. The CDR3 DNA reads TGTGCCAGCAGCCCCCGACAGGGAATGAACACTGAAGCTTTCTTT.

The chain employs TRBV12-5 and TRBJ2-2, with 8 bases fitting TRBD1. Germline V gene lookup returns CDR1 LGHNT and CDR2 FRNRAP. The V and J ends lost 4 bases and 7 bases, in that order; junction bases with no gene match: 5. CDR3 length: 14 residues. The CDR3 nucleotides read TGTGCTAGTGGTTCAGGGGGCGCGGTCGGGGAGCTGTTTTTT. Protein sequence: CASGSGGAVGELFF.

The chain joins TRBV19 to TRBJ1-2; D possibly corresponds to TRBD1 (6 bases). The V gene's germline CDR1 is LNHDA and CDR2 SQIVND (reference sequence). V dropped 8 bases and J dropped 8 bases, with 27 bases sitting between them. The CDR3 length is 16 residues. The CDR3 region is CASGRGAGSLSNGYTF. The CDR3 nucleotides read TGTGCCAGTGGGAGGGGGGCAGGCTCACTCTCGAACGGCTACACCTTC.

The CDR3 DNA is TGTGCCAGCTCACCCCTCGGGACAGGGTTTCATCAGCCCCAGCATTTT. Encoded protein: CASSPLGTGFHQPQHF. The V gene is TRBV18, the J gene TRBJ1-5, with TRBD1 matching over 9 bases. CDR1 and CDR2 from the germline V gene are KGHSH and LQKENI. Germline trimming cut 3 bases from V and 5 bases from J; bases unmatched to any gene: 8. The CDR3 consists of 16 residues.

V and J are TRBV5-4 and TRBJ1-3; tentative D call: TRBD1 (5 bases). V was pared by 3 bases and J by 0 bases, with 16 bases between. The CDR3 is 17 amino acids. CDR1 is SGHNT, CDR2 YYREEE, per germline (reference sequence). The CDR3 reads CASSSPGDRGSGNTIYF. In nucleotides, the CDR3 is TGTGCCAGCAGCTCCCCGGGAGACAGAGGCTCTGGAAACACCATATATTTT.

The V and J genes are TRBV5-1 and TRBJ1-2; TRBD1 agrees at 11 bases. V shed 4 bases and J 7 bases; nucleotides not matched to a gene: 6. The length of the CDR3 is 14 residues. Germline V lookup: CDR1 SGHRS, CDR2 YFSETQ. CDR3 protein: CASSPGTGGFGYTF. The DNA of the CDR3 is TGCGCCAGCAGCCCAGGGACAGGGGGGTTTGGCTACACCTTC.

The chain is built from TRBV6-2 or TRBV6-3 and TRBJ1-2; maybe TRBD1 (5 bases). The germline gives CDR1 MNHEY, CDR2 SVGEGT. The V gene lost 3 bases and the J gene lost 4 bases, with 15 bases spanning the gap. This CDR3 contains 15 residues. CDR3 bases: TGTGCCAGCAGTTATCGGGGGTCCGTAAGCTATGGCTACACCTTC. Translating it yields CASSYRGSVSYGYTF.